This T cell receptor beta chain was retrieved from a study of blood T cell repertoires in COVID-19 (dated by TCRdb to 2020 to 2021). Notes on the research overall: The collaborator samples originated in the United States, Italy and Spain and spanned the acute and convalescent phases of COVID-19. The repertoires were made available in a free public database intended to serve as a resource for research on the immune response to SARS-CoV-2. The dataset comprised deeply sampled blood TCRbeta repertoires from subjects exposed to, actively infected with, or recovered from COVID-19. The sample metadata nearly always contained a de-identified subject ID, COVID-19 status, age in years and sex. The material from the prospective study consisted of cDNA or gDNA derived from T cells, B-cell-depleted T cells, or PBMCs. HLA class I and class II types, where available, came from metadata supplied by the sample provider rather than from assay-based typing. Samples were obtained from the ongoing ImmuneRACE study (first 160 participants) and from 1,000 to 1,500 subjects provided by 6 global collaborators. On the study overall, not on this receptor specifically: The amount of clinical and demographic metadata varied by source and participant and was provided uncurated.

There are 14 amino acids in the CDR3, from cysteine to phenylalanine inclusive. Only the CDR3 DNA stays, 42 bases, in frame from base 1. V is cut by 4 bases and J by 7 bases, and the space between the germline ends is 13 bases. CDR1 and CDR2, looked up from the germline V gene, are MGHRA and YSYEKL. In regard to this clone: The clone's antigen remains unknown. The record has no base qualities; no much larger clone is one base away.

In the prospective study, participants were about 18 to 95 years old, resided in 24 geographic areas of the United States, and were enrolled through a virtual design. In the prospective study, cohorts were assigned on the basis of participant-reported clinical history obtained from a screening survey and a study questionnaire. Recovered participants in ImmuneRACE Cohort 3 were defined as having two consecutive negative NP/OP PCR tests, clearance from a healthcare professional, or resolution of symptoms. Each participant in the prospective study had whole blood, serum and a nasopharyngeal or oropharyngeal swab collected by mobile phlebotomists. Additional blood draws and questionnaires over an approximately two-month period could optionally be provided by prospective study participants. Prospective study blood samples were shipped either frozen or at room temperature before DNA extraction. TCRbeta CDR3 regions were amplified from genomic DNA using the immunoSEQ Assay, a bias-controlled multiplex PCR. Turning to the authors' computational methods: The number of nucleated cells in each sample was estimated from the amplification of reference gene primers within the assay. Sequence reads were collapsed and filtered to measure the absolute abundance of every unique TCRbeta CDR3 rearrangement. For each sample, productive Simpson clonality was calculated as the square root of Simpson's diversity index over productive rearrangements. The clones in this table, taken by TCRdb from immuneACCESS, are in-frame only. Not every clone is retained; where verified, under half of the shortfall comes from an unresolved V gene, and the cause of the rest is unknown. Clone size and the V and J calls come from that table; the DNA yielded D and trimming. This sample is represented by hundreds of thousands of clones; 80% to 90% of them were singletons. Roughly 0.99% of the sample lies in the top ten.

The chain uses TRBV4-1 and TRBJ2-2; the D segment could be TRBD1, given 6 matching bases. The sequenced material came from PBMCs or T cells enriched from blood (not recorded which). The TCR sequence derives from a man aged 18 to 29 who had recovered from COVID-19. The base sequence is TGCGCCAGCAGCCCACCCAGGGGAATCGGGGAGCTGTTTTTT. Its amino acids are CASSPPRGIGELFF.